A selection of T cell receptor beta chains follows, all from one sample in a study of blood T cell repertoires in COVID-19. Sequenced by immunoSEQ multiplex PCR; TCRdb stores in-frame clones only, minus some. The table has around 700,000 clones, just under 90% seen once; the top ten hold roughly 0.26%. Material: peripheral blood. The receptors stem from a woman aged 18-35 years with acute or convalescent COVID-19. Both conserved end residues are trimmed from each CDR3.

v_call | cdr3_length | cdr3_aa
TRBV2 | 15 | ASSRRTGEWELTEAF
TRBV4-1 | 15 | ASSQDRGRVSGNTIY
TRBV13 | 13 | ASSLIRGGQETQY
TRBV7-9 | 12 | ASSLPGAREKLF
TRBV9 | 11 | ASSEGGDTEAF
TRBV7-2 | 14 | ASSLGWQRSADTQY
TRBV27 | 15 | ASSLKGWGQGFHEQY
TRBV24-1 | 14 | ATSDPRTGINQPQH
TRBV9 | 12 | ASSVEGQYTEAF
TRBV12-2 | 11 | ASPRGQFRCYT
TRBV9 | 16 | ASSVVSGGPDGINEQF
TRBV24-1 | 11 | ATSDSGSWEQF
TRBV7-8 | 12 | ASSSRTEWTEAF
TRBV2 | 13 | ASSGKDRANEKLF
TRBV19 | 13 | ASSIGHRVRSEAF
TRBV21-1 | 15 | ASSKGGDRGIQETQY
TRBV15 | 15 | ATSSAGAGLSTDTQY
TRBV5-1 | 14 | ASSLAGVYSTDTQY
TRBV6-5 | 11 | ASSYAGDYGYT
TRBV24-1 | 12 | ATSPGTVFPEQY
TRBV29-1 | 14 | SAVKDRTGGNEKLF
TRBV5-5 | 14 | ASSLVGGQGGNTIY
TRBV11-1 | 14 | ASSLRGAGGPNEQF
TRBV19 | 12 | ASSPRGDPLGYT
TRBV24-1 | 11 | ATSDSRQGKEY
TRBV29-1 | 12 | SVLSGDSTDTQY
TRBV4-3 | 14 | ASSQDLPLSNQPQH
TRBV7-9 | 13 | ASSSVSPGANVLT
TRBV5-4 | 15 | ASRSPGNRNENYGYT
TRBV7-9 | 12 | ASSLLDRGWGQF
TRBV7-9 | 13 | ASSRGTDVTDTQY
TRBV5-6 | 9 | ASSRQFSFT
TRBV12-3/TRBV12-4 | 11 | ASSLQATYEQY
TRBV4-3 | 13 | ASSQELGLYYGYT
TRBV29-1 | 10 | SVSLPGYGYT
TRBV11-2 | 14 | ASSLGPDRANQPQH
TRBV6-5 | 12 | ASSYLGGADTQY
TRBV27 | 15 | ASSLGQLISYNSPLH